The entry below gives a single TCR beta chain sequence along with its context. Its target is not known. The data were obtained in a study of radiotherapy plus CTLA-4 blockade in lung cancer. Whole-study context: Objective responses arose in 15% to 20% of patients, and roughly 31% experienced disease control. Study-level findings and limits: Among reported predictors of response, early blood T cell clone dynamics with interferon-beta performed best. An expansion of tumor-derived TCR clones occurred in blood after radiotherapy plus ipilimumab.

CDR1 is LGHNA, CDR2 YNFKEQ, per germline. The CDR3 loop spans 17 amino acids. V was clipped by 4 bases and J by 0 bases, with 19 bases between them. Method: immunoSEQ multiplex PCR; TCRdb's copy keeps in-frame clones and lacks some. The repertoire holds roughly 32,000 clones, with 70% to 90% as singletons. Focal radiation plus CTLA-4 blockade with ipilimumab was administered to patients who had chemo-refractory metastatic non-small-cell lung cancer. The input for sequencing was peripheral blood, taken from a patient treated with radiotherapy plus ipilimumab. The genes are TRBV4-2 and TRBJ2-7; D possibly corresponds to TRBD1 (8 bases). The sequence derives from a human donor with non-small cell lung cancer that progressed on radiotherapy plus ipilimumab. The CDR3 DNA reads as TGTGCCAGCAGCCCCCAGGGGGCGGGGGACTACTCCTACGAGCAGTACTTC. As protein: CASSPQGAGDYSYEQYF.